This note documents a single T cell receptor (beta chain) sequence. Its target is unknown. The repertoire was sequenced with immunoSEQ multiplex PCR; TCRdb's copy has only in-frame clones and lacks some. The sample carries approximately 120,000 clones, roughly 93% recorded once. The sample belongs to a study of T cell responses to AZD1222 COVID-19 vaccine. The ends lost 5 bases at V and 7 bases at J; junction bases unmatched: 7. The CDR3 consists of 14 residues. The germline CDR1 and CDR2 sequences are SEHNR and FQNEAQ (reference sequence). Study-level results: Nearly half of the spike-specific TCRs reportedly recognize variant regions that carry no mutations. The breadth and depth of Spike-specific TCRs increased once two AZD1222 doses had been given.

This sequence joins TRBV7-9 and TRBJ1-3; 8 nucleotides agree with TRBD1. The material sequenced was peripheral blood, taken on day 0 of AZD1222 vaccination. The TCR originated in an adult in good health. As DNA, the CDR3 is TGTGCCAGCAGCCTACAGGGGGAAAGTAACACCATATATTTT. It is translated as CASSLQGESNTIYF. Drawing the rest from reference TRBV7-9 and TRBJ1-3, the complete variable domain is DTGVSQNPRHKITKRGQNVTFRCDPISEHNRLYWYRQTLGQGPEFLTYFQNEAQLEKSRLLSDRFSAERPKGSFSTLEIQRTEQGDSAMYLCASSLQGESNTIYFGEGSWLTVV.